This entry lists 21 T cell receptor beta chains sequenced from one sample in a study of tumour-infiltrating T cells in Burkitt lymphoma. The method was immunoSEQ multiplex PCR; TCRdb's version includes in-frame clones alone and lacks a portion of them. This table has 130 to 150 clones, roughly 98.5% appearing once. The specimen was tumor tissue. The receptor set was obtained from a human donor with diffuse large B-cell lymphoma. Some clones in this sample may be carry-over from other donors' samples.

The gene calls are TRBV6-5 and TRBJ2-2, with 7 bases identical to TRBD1. The V and J ends lost 4 bases and 4 bases, in that order; junction bases with no gene match: 3. The CDR3 covers 14 residues. Germline V CDR1 and CDR2: MNHEY, SVGAGI. The CDR3 sequence: CASSSGQRTGELFF. As DNA, the CDR3 is TGTGCCAGCAGTTCGGGACAGCGCACCGGGGAGCTGTTTTTT.

This clone was picked up one time. The CDR3 DNA reads TGTGCCAGCAGCTTAGGGGGGCGCGGTGAAAAACTGTTTTTT. Its protein product is CASSLGGRGEKLFF. The chain recombines TRBV7-2 with TRBJ1-4; perhaps TRBD1 as D (6 bases). V was pared by 1 base and J by 7 bases, with 10 bases between. The CDR3 totals 14 residues. Germline lookup yields CDR1 SGHTA and CDR2 FQGNSA.

The V call is TRBV2, the J call TRBJ2-1; D remains unclear. The CDR3 covers 12 residues. With 10 bases removed from V and 3 bases from J, the gap between germline ends came to 10 bases. The germline gives CDR1 SNHLY, CDR2 FYNNEI. CDR3 protein: CAIPDGYNEQFF. The CDR3 nucleotides read TGTGCCATCCCGGACGGCTACAATGAGCAGTTCTTC.

V and J are TRBV10-3 and TRBJ1-6; D possibly corresponds to TRBD1 (6 bases). CDR1 is ENHRY and CDR2 is SYGVKD in the germline V gene. V dropped 7 bases and J dropped 10 bases, with 17 bases sitting between them. The CDR3 consists of 14 residues. The CDR3 DNA sequence: TGTGCCATCAAGGGAGTGGGGGGCAGCTCACCCCTCCACTTT. This sequence encodes CAIKGVGGSSPLHF.

This clone occurred once. The genes are TRBV20-1 and TRBJ1-1; tentative D call: TRBD1 (5 bases). The CDR3 sequence is 11 residues long. Germline CDR1 is DFQATT and CDR2 is SNEGSKA (reference sequence). V lost 6 bases and J 3 bases, leaving 8 bases between the germline ends. This chain's CDR3 is CSAGRDTEAFF. The CDR3 region has the DNA TGCAGTGCCGGCAGGGACACTGAAGCTTTCTTT.

V and J are TRBV4-1 and TRBJ1-1; TRBD1 might be the D (5 bases). The CDR3 consists of 15 residues. Trimming left V 4 bases short and J 1 base short, with 13 bases between. Germline V gene lookup returns CDR1 MGHRA and CDR2 YSYEKL. CDR3 bases: TGCGCCAGCAGCCGACTACCGGGGCCGAACACTGAAGCTTTCTTT. This translates into CASSRLPGPNTEAFF.

This clone was seen once. The chain employs TRBV11-2 and TRBJ1-5; possibly TRBD1 for D (5 bases). Trimming removed 4 bases at V and 5 bases at J, with 12 bases between. Per the germline V gene, CDR1 is SGHAT and CDR2 is FQNNGV. This CDR3 is 14 amino acids long. CDR3 nucleotide sequence: TGTGCCAGCAGCTCTACGCGGGGGGATCAGCCCCAGCATTTT. It codes for CASSSTRGDQPQHF. Drawing the rest from reference TRBV11-2 and TRBJ1-5, the complete variable domain is EAGVAQSPRYKIIEKRQSVAFWCNPISGHATLYWYQQILGQGPKLLIQFQNNGVVDDSQLPKDRFSAERLKGVDSTLKIQPAKLEDSAVYLCASSSTRGDQPQHFGDGTRLSIL.

The rearrangement joins TRBV19 to TRBJ1-1, with no clear D. CDR3 length: 15 amino acids. In germline, CDR1 is LNHDA, CDR2 SQIVND (reference sequence). Trimming removed 7 bases at V and 0 bases at J, with 15 bases between. The CDR3 region is CASISTVLMNTEAFF. In DNA form, the CDR3 reads TGTGCCAGTATTTCCACCGTTTTGATGAACACTGAAGCTTTCTTT.

This clone came up once. V and J are TRBV7-2 and TRBJ2-3, with 10 bases fitting TRBD1. The CDR3 is 16 residues long. Germline values: CDR1 SGHTA, CDR2 FQGNSA. J gave up 2 bases and V 5 bases, and 7 bases lay outside the gene matches. The CDR3, as DNA: TGTGCCAGCAGCCGCGGACAGGGGGTTAACACAGATACGCAGTATTTT. Translation gives CASSRGQGVNTDTQYF.

J is TRBJ1-1 and V is TRBV25-1; possible D gene TRBD1, 5 bases. V gave up 6 bases and J gave up 4 bases, with 9 bases separating them. Germline V lookup: CDR1 MGHDK, CDR2 SYGVNS. The CDR3 totals 12 residues. This CDR3 reads CASRGTGTEAFF. In nucleotides, the CDR3 is TGTGCCAGCAGAGGGACGGGCACTGAAGCTTTCTTT.

The gene calls are TRBV19 and TRBJ2-3; no reliable D call. The CDR3 contains 15 residues. Trimming took off 0 bases at V and 1 base at J, with 8 bases between the two ends. Germline CDR1 is LNHDA and CDR2 is SQIVND (reference sequence). The CDR3 here is CASSIDGDRTDTQYF. As DNA, the CDR3 is TGTGCCAGTAGTATAGATGGGGATCGCACAGATACGCAGTATTTT.

A remark on this clone: Its ends do not fully match the called genes, so a read error is possible. V is TRBV30 and J is TRBJ1-5, with TRBD1 matching 10 bases. The germline CDR1 and CDR2 sequences are GTSNPN and SVGIG (reference sequence). This CDR3 contains 17 residues. In DNA form, the CDR3 reads TGTACCTGGAGACCGGGACAGGGGTCGACTAGCAATCAGCCCCAGCATTTT. This encodes CTWRPGQGSTSNQPQHF. Full variable domain (missing parts from reference TRBV30 and TRBJ1-5): SQTIHQWPATLVQPVGSPLSLECTVEGTSNPNLYWYRQAAGRGLQLLFYSVGIGQISSEVPQNLSASRPQDRQFILSSKKLLLSDSGFYLCTWRPGQGSTSNQPQHFGDGTRLSIL.

DNA for the CDR3: TGTGCCAGCAGCTTAAGGGGGACTGAAGCTTTCTTT. As protein: CASSLRGTEAFF. The rearrangement joins TRBV5-6 to TRBJ1-1; possible D gene TRBD1, 6 bases. Germline V CDR1 and CDR2: SGHDT, YYEEEE. Trimming cost V 2 bases and J 5 bases, with 7 bases left between them. This CDR3 is built from 12 residues.

The chain carries TRBV5-4 and TRBJ1-1; D gene uncertain. Germline values: CDR1 SGHNT, CDR2 YYREEE (reference sequence). The CDR3 extends over 15 amino acids. Trimming left V 0 bases short and J 5 bases short, with 14 bases between. CDR3 DNA sequence: TGTGCCAGCAGCTTGGGGACGTTCCGAGGGACTGAAGCTTTCTTT. Protein sequence: CASSLGTFRGTEAFF.

This clone was recorded only once. The chain couples TRBV5-1 to TRBJ2-5; D unresolved. V shed 7 bases and J shed 2 bases, with 12 bases lying between them. The CDR3 spans 13 residues. Germline CDR1 is SGHRS and CDR2 is YFSETQ. CDR3 loop: CASAVAHQETQYF. As DNA, the CDR3 is TGCGCCAGCGCTGTAGCTCATCAAGAGACCCAGTACTTC.

The V and J genes are TRBV19 and TRBJ1-1; the match to TRBD1 covers 9 bases. Germline V gives CDR1 LNHDA, CDR2 SQIVND (reference sequence). V was pared by 8 bases and J by 0 bases, with 19 bases of the junction left unmatched. CDR3 length: 19 residues. CDR3 coding DNA: TGTGCCAGTTCCGGGACAGGGTGGAGAGAGAGAGGGATGAACACTGAAGCTTTCTTT. Residues: CASSGTGWRERGMNTEAFF.

This chain links TRBV6-5 with TRBJ1-1; D is perhaps TRBD1 (6 bases). The CDR3 spans 11 residues. Looked up from germline, CDR1 is MNHEY and CDR2 is SVGAGI. Trimming removed 2 bases from V and 13 bases from J, with 11 bases in between. This CDR3 is CASSYNRAVFF. CDR3 in DNA: TGTGCCAGCAGTTACAACAGGGCGGTTTTCTTT.

V is TRBV19 and J is TRBJ2-1; 9 bases line up with TRBD1. The trim removed 7 bases at V and 2 bases at J, leaving 6 bases unmatched. Germline assignment: CDR1 LNHDA and CDR2 SQIVND (reference sequence). The length of the CDR3 is 15 residues. This CDR3 is CASTRDREPYNEQFF. CDR3 coding DNA: TGTGCCAGTACCAGGGACAGGGAACCCTACAATGAGCAGTTCTTC.

The chain has TRBV7-2 and TRBJ2-2, with 7 bases aligning to TRBD1. V shed 3 bases, J shed 0 bases, and the junction held 7 bases outside the gene matches. This CDR3 has 17 amino acids. Germline-derived CDR1 and CDR2 are SGHTA and FQGNSA. Written as DNA, the CDR3 is TGTGCCAGCAGCTTCGGACAGGCAATCACGAACACCGGGGAGCTGTTTTTT. Its translation is CASSFGQAITNTGELFF.

This clone was detected only once. The chain has TRBV10-3 and TRBJ1-4, with D unresolved. V shed 4 bases and J shed 0 bases, with 6 bases lying between them. The germline V gene has CDR1 ENHRY and CDR2 SYGVKD. The CDR3 is 14 residues long. The CDR3 region is CAISGSATNEKLFF. CDR3 coding DNA: TGTGCCATCAGTGGGTCGGCAACTAATGAAAAACTGTTTTTT.

The chain has TRBV2 and TRBJ2-3, with D possibly being TRBD1 or TRBD2 (7 bases each). Trimming removed 4 bases from V and 0 bases from J, with 11 bases in between. Germline V gives CDR1 SNHLY, CDR2 FYNNEI. The CDR3 covers 15 residues. The CDR3 sequence: CASSGQGGSTDTQYF. The CDR3 bases are TGTGCCAGCAGTGGACAGGGAGGGAGCACAGATACGCAGTATTTT.